These 15 T cell receptor beta chains came from one sample sequenced in a study of response to subunit inactivated influenza vaccine. Via MiXCR, TCRdb re-called the RT-PCR reads, giving one row per CDR3 protein. The data show about half a million distinct CDR3 sequences, about 7.6% seen once. Sequences were derived from PBMCs from blood, sampled roughly 24 months after vaccination. All receptors come from a man aged 50 to 69 who received an inactivated influenza vaccine.

This chain links TRBV7-9 with TRBJ2-7; TRBD1 aligns across 9 bases. The V segment lost 2 bases and the J segment 5 bases; nucleotides outside the gene matches: 7. CDR1 and CDR2 from the germline V gene are SEHNR and FQNEAQ (reference sequence). The CDR3 runs 15 residues. For the CDR3, the DNA is TGTGCCAGCAGCTTAACTGTGGACAGGGGAAACGAGCAGTACTTC. It specifies CASSLTVDRGNEQYF.

As concerns this clonotype: A much larger clone is a single base away; this may be a read error. The V gene is TRBV20-1, the J gene TRBJ2-3; D perhaps matches TRBD1 (5 bases). This CDR3 is 16 amino acids long. V lost 3 bases, J lost 7 bases, and 23 bases lay in between. Germline V CDR1 and CDR2: DFQATT, SNEGSKA (reference sequence). The CDR3 coding sequence is TGCAGTGCTAGGGCCCTGGTTGGGCAGGGTGGGAATACGCAGTATTTT. As protein: CSARALVGQGGNTQYF.

This clonotype was seen a handful of times. V usage is TRBV10-2 and J usage is TRBJ2-1; maybe TRBD1 (5 bases). CDR1 and CDR2 (germline): WSHSY, SAAADI. The CDR3 is 13 residues long. V lost 0 bases to trimming and J lost 10 bases, with 10 bases between them. The CDR3 is CASSESQGREQFF. CDR3 DNA: TGCGCCAGCAGTGAGTCCCAGGGAAGGGAGCAGTTCTTC.

The table lists this clonotype with a few counts. CDR3 sequence: CASSQEEGSSSYEQYF. The DNA for the CDR3 is TGTGCCAGCAGCCAAGAGGAGGGAAGCTCATCCTACGAGCAGTACTTC. The J gene is TRBJ2-7, the V gene TRBV3-1, with a weak D call TRBD2 (6 bases). Germline loops: CDR1 LGHDT, CDR2 YNNKEL (reference sequence). V gave up 0 bases and J gave up 1 base, with 13 bases separating them. This CDR3 is built from 16 residues.

This clonotype came up many times. The chain recombines TRBV27 with TRBJ2-2; D is unresolved. Per the germline V gene, CDR1 is MNHEY and CDR2 is SMNVEV (reference sequence). Trimming pared 2 bases from V and 7 bases from J, leaving 5 bases between. The CDR3 spans 12 residues. CDR3 residues: CASSLDGGELFF. The DNA of the CDR3 is TGTGCCAGCAGTTTAGATGGCGGGGAGCTGTTTTTT.

The chain combines TRBV4-1 with TRBJ2-5; 7 nucleotides agree with TRBD1. CDR3 length equals 15 residues. Germline trimming cut 0 bases from V and 4 bases from J; bases unmatched to any gene: 5. In germline, CDR1 is MGHRA, CDR2 YSYEKL. This CDR3 reads CASSQERGRGETQYF. The DNA for the CDR3 is TGCGCCAGCAGCCAAGAAAGGGGGCGAGGAGAGACCCAGTACTTC.

This clonotype was seen repeatedly, ten times or more. The chain employs TRBV12-3 or TRBV12-4 and TRBJ1-2; TRBD1 matches at 11 bases. V was clipped by 5 bases and J by 4 bases; unmatched bases: 6. This CDR3 is 15 amino acids long. In DNA form, the CDR3 reads TGTGCCAGCAGTCGGGGACAGGGGGTGATCTATGGCTACACCTTC. It yields the protein CASSRGQGVIYGYTF.

This clonotype was observed a handful of times. The chain is built from TRBV6-2 or TRBV6-3 and TRBJ2-3, with 7 bases matching TRBD2. This CDR3 comprises 14 residues. In germline, CDR1 is MNHEY, CDR2 SVGEGT. V trimming: 8 bases; J trimming: 4 bases; junction bases outside the gene matches: 9. CDR3: CASGKGGSADTQYF. The CDR3 DNA reads as TGTGCCAGCGGGAAAGGCGGGAGCGCAGATACGCAGTATTTT.

This rearrangement joins TRBV20-1 to TRBJ2-1, with TRBD2 matching 11 bases. The junction had 10 bases not matched to a gene; V was cut back by 3 bases and J by 6 bases. The CDR3 length is 16 residues. CDR1 is DFQATT, CDR2 SNEGSKA, per germline (reference sequence). CDR3 protein: CSARRSGSGRANEQFF. CDR3 in DNA: TGCAGTGCTAGGAGAAGTGGTAGCGGGAGGGCCAATGAGCAGTTCTTC.

This clonotype came up a few times. The J gene is TRBJ1-2, the V gene TRBV15, with 9 bases aligning to TRBD1. Trimming removed 0 bases from V and 2 bases from J; junction bases left unmatched: 7. CDR3 length equals 17 residues. In germline, CDR1 is LNHNV, CDR2 YYDKDF (reference sequence). The CDR3 sequence is CATSRDIGTGLNYGYTF. Here the CDR3 DNA reads TGTGCCACCAGCAGAGATATTGGGACAGGGCTAAACTATGGCTACACCTTC.

This clonotype was seen only a few times. This chain links TRBV9 with TRBJ1-1, with 8 bases identical to TRBD1. CDR3 length: 16 amino acids. Germline CDR1 is SGDLS and CDR2 is YYNGEE. After removal of 3 bases from V and 4 bases from J, the junction contained 11 bases not matched to a gene. The CDR3 is CASSAKTGDGSTEAFF. The CDR3 DNA follows: TGTGCCAGCAGCGCCAAGACAGGGGATGGTAGCACTGAAGCTTTCTTT.

This clonotype was seen a few times. The chain employs TRBV15 and TRBJ1-5; D uncertain. The CDR3 runs 12 residues. Germline CDR1 LNHNV, CDR2 YYDKDF (reference sequence). V lost 0 bases, J lost 7 bases, and 4 bases lay in between. The CDR3 is CATSRDQQPQHF. Written as DNA, the CDR3 is TGTGCCACCAGCAGAGATCAACAGCCCCAGCATTTT.

Ten or more counts support this clonotype. The chain links TRBV2 to TRBJ1-5; TRBD1 agrees at 7 bases. The CDR3 contains 14 residues. Germline V CDR1 and CDR2: SNHLY, FYNNEI. Trimming took 0 bases from V and 7 from J; bases not matched to a gene: 3. The CDR3 nucleotides read TGTGCCAGCAGTGAAGCACAGGGGCCCCAGCCCCAGCATTTT. This gives the protein CASSEAQGPQPQHF. Variable domain in full (rest from reference TRBV2 and TRBJ1-5): EPEVTQTPSHQVTQMGQEVILRCVPISNHLYFYWYRQILGQKVEFLVSFYNNEISEKSEIFDDQFSVERPDGSNFTLKIRSTKLEDSAMYFCASSEAQGPQPQHFGDGTRLSIL.

This clonotype was observed many times. CDR3 residues: CASSDQRVGTDTQYF. The CDR3 nucleotides are TGTGCCAGCAGTGATCAGCGGGTGGGCACAGATACGCAGTATTTT. The chain recombines TRBV2 with TRBJ2-3; perhaps TRBD2 as D (6 bases). CDR1 is SNHLY, CDR2 FYNNEI, per germline. The length of the CDR3 is 15 residues. Trimming left V 3 bases short and J 1 base short, with 11 bases between.

This clonotype has only a few counts. This chain uses TRBV10-3 with TRBJ2-7; TRBD2 matches at 14 bases. Germline V gene data show CDR1 as ENHRY and CDR2 as SYGVKD. The CDR3 length is 15 residues. Germline trimming cut 4 bases from V and 4 bases from J; bases unmatched to any gene: 3. The CDR3 coding sequence is TGTGCCATCAGTGGTGGGACTAGCGGGGGATACGAGCAGTACTTC. This gives the protein CAISGGTSGGYEQYF.